A single sample is the source of the 9 T cell receptor beta chains below, sequenced in a study of shared clonotypes between healthy human individuals. Assay: immunoSEQ multiplex PCR; the TCRdb copy retains only in-frame clones and omits some. Of about 2.1 million clones in the sample, about 92% are singletons; the top ten hold roughly 1.8%. Selected positively for CCR7 and CD45RO-negative, naive CD8 cells excluded terminally differentiated effector memory CD45RA+ cells. Specimen: naive CD8+ T cells from PBMCs. These receptors were obtained from a man in his late teens or twenties in good health. Some clones in this sample may be carry-over from other donors' samples.

As regards this clone: Additional DNA sequences in this sample encode the identical CDR3. CDR3 DNA sequence: TGTGCCAGTAGTATAGACCCCGAGGAGACCCAGTACTTC. Its translation: CASSIDPEETQYF. The chain recombines TRBV19 with TRBJ2-5; D remains unclear. The CDR3 totals 13 residues. Trimming left V 0 bases short and J 5 bases short, with 7 bases between. Germline values: CDR1 LNHDA, CDR2 SQIVND (reference sequence).

This clone was found once. The V and J genes are TRBV6-1 and TRBJ2-1, with 7 bases fitting TRBD2. Germline CDR1 is MNHNS and CDR2 is SASEGT. The length of the CDR3 is 16 residues. The ends lost 2 bases at V and 4 bases at J; junction bases unmatched: 8. This chain's CDR3 is CASSELGGALYNEQFF. DNA for the CDR3: TGTGCCAGCAGTGAACTGGGAGGGGCCCTATACAATGAGCAGTTCTTC.

The chain carries TRBV7-8 and TRBJ2-5; maybe TRBD2 (6 bases). The V and J ends lost 5 bases and 1 base respectively, with 14 bases between them. This CDR3 is built from 15 residues. From germline, CDR1 is SGHVS and CDR2 FQNEAQ. CDR3 DNA: TGTGCCAGCAGCCCACCGACTAGATTCCAAGAGACCCAGTACTTC. Residues: CASSPPTRFQETQYF.

The chain recombines TRBV19 with TRBJ1-5, with 12 bases identical to TRBD1. The CDR3 loop spans 18 amino acids. Germline lookup yields CDR1 LNHDA and CDR2 SQIVND (reference sequence). After removal of 5 bases from V and 2 bases from J, the junction contained 10 bases not matched to a gene. The CDR3 protein is CASSSRDRGLRGNQPQHF. DNA of the CDR3: TGTGCCAGTAGTTCCCGGGACAGGGGGCTGCGGGGCAATCAGCCCCAGCATTTT.

The J gene is TRBJ2-7, the V gene TRBV4-2; no clear D. The CDR3 is 12 amino acids. V was trimmed by 6 bases and J by 7 bases, leaving 13 bases between them. Germline CDR1 LGHNA, CDR2 YNFKEQ. CDR3 DNA: TGTGCCAGCAGTGGCAGGAGTGGTGAGCAGTACTTC. Protein sequence: CASSGRSGEQYF.

This chain connects TRBV27 to TRBJ2-5, with unresolved D. The DNA end is more similar to TRBJ2-7, so the J call may be wrong. The germline gives CDR1 MNHEY, CDR2 SMNVEV (reference sequence). This CDR3 has 15 amino acids. CDR3: CASSLNRRSYYEQYF. In DNA form, the CDR3 reads TGTGCCAGCAGTTTGAATAGACGCAGCTATTACGAGCAGTACTTC.

The chain couples TRBV7-9 to TRBJ2-3; D gene uncertain. This CDR3 contains 16 residues. The germline V and J ends were trimmed by 2 bases and 0 bases, with 12 bases remaining between them. Germline V gives CDR1 SEHNR, CDR2 FQNEAQ (reference sequence). CDR3 protein: CASSLLGSTSTDTQYF. CDR3 coding DNA: TGTGCCAGCAGCTTATTGGGCTCCACTAGCACAGATACGCAGTATTTT.

The chain uses TRBV27 and TRBJ1-1; TRBD1 might be the D (5 bases). The CDR3 runs 15 residues. V lost 1 base, J lost 2 bases, and 11 bases lay in between. Germline-derived CDR1 and CDR2 are MNHEY and SMNVEV (reference sequence). CDR3 bases: TGTGCCAGCAGTTTATATCCAGGGCGAAACACTGAAGCTTTCTTT. It yields the protein CASSLYPGRNTEAFF.

A single count supports this clone. The J gene is TRBJ2-1, the V gene TRBV7-3; D is possibly TRBD2 (6 bases). Germline V lookup: CDR1 SGHTA, CDR2 FQGTGA. The V end lost 5 bases, the J end lost 5 bases, and 19 bases lay between the germline ends. This CDR3 spans 16 amino acids. The DNA for the CDR3 is TGTGCCAGCAGCCAAAACTGGGACTCCGGCCACAATGAGCAGTTCTTC. Amino acid sequence: CASSQNWDSGHNEQFF.